This T cell receptor (beta chain) appears in the sequencing data of a study of regulatory T cells in long-lasting Graves disease. Study as a whole: Persistent cases took antithyroid drugs over 5 years and stayed TSH receptor antibody positive.

This sample's time point: persistent/refractory GD, antithyroid drugs over 5 years with positive TRAb. RNA isolated from PBMCs was used to make the TCR library. Guidelines of the American Thyroid Association were used to diagnose Graves' disease. Trimming left V 3 bases short and J 4 bases short, with 13 bases between. This CDR3 is 14 amino acids long. The germline V gene encodes CDR1 SGHRS and CDR2 YFSETQ. Construction of the TCR beta libraries employed iRepertoire HTBI primers in conjunction with Arm-PCR of CDR3 regions. Per the original data handling: From all samples, identification returned over 13 TRBJ and about 63 TRBV segments. TCRdb reprocessed the multiplex PCR reads via MiXCR and lists one record per CDR3 protein. These V and J calls originate from TCRdb's pipeline instead of the authors' own analysis. Of some 340,000 distinct CDR3 sequences listed, 23% were seen once; the top ten hold approximately 30%.

This TCR derives from a woman aged 40-49 years with Graves disease. The chain couples TRBV5-1 to TRBJ1-1, with D unclear. Sample: peripheral blood mononuclear cells (PBMCs), taken when the disease was refractory, from a patient treated with antithyroid drugs. The CDR3 DNA follows: TGCGCCAGCAGCTCGGGGTATCGGACCACTGAAGCTTTCTTT. It encodes CASSSGYRTTEAFF.